Following are 8 T cell receptor beta chains from one sample sequenced in a study of blood T cells in healthy people across ages. The authors ran a second PCR of roughly 6 to 12 cycles using a sample-barcoded 5' primer and a J-beta primer mix. TCRdb reprocessed the 5' RACE reads with MiXCR, giving one entry per CDR3 protein. Of some 290,000 distinct CDR3 sequences in the sample, roughly 27% were seen once. The sample consisted of blood. The source is a woman aged 70 to 79 in good health.

This clonotype was found a few times. The chain carries TRBV3-1 and TRBJ1-6; D gene ambiguous. The ends were cut back, 4 bases at V and 10 bases at J, with 14 bases in the middle. The CDR3 covers 14 residues. From germline, CDR1 is LGHDT and CDR2 YNNKEL (reference sequence). CDR3 DNA sequence: TGTGCCAGCAGCCTGGAGGTAGGTGTCTCACCCCTCCACTTT. It encodes CASSLEVGVSPLHF.

This clonotype was counted a few times. This chain uses TRBV28 with TRBJ2-7; D is unresolved. Trimming shortened V by 8 bases and J by 7 bases, and 18 bases separated the two germline ends. Looked up from germline, CDR1 is MDHEN and CDR2 is SYDVKM. The CDR3 runs 13 residues. Here the CDR3 DNA reads TGTGCCAGCGAGGCAGGCTCATCCTGGGAGCAGTACTTC. Its protein product is CASEAGSSWEQYF.

In the case of this clonotype: The germline gene is not matched at one end of the junction; a read error may be the cause. The V call is TRBV4-1, the J call TRBJ2-3; the D gene is possibly TRBD1 (6 bases). In germline, CDR1 is MGHRA, CDR2 YSYEKL. The CDR3 consists of 14 residues. The CDR3, as DNA: TGCGCCAGCAGCCAAGTAGGGGGAATAGATACGAAGTATTTT. Translating it yields CASSQVGGIDTKYF.

The gene calls are TRBV20-1 and TRBJ1-6, with D possibly matching TRBD1 (5 bases). V lost 5 bases to trimming and J lost 10 bases, with 24 bases between them. The germline gives CDR1 DFQATT, CDR2 SNEGSKA (reference sequence). This CDR3 has 16 residues. CDR3 sequence (DNA): TGCAGTGCTCGGACAACTCCGACCGGGGTGGGCTCACCCCTCCACTTT. This gives the protein CSARTTPTGVGSPLHF.

The chain is built from TRBV6-6 and TRBJ2-6; D may correspond to TRBD1 or TRBD2 (5 bases each). V was pared by 5 bases and J by 4 bases, with 15 bases between. CDR3 length equals 16 residues. The germline CDR1 and CDR2 sequences are MNHNY and SVGAGI (reference sequence). CDR3 protein: CASSGTDGAGANVLTF. Written as DNA, the CDR3 is TGTGCCAGCAGTGGTACAGACGGGGCCGGGGCCAACGTCCTGACTTTC.

The chain uses TRBV18 and TRBJ2-1; D is unresolved. Near its end, the DNA agrees better with TRBJ2-7, so the J call may be wrong. Germline V lookup: CDR1 KGHSH, CDR2 LQKENI. The CDR3 spans 13 residues. In DNA, the CDR3 is TGTGCCAGCTCACCACACCCAGTTGACGAGCAGTACTTC. Translation gives CASSPHPVDEQYF.

The chain carries TRBV7-9 and TRBJ2-1; D assignment may be TRBD1 or TRBD2 (5 bases each). V was shortened by 3 bases and J by 6 bases, with 9 bases between the two germline ends. The CDR3 sequence is 13 residues long. Germline CDR1 is SEHNR and CDR2 is FQNEAQ (reference sequence). CDR3 coding DNA: TGTGCCAGCAGCTTCAGGGCGGGCAATGAGCAGTTCTTC. Its protein product is CASSFRAGNEQFF.

The CDR3 here is CSARTSGDEQYF. CDR3 DNA sequence: TGCAGTGCTCGGACTAGCGGGGACGAGCAGTACTTC. The gene calls are TRBV20-1 and TRBJ2-5, with 12 bases lining up with TRBD2. The DNA end is a closer match to TRBJ2-7, so the J assignment may be wrong. This CDR3 is built from 12 residues. Per the germline V gene, CDR1 is DFQATT and CDR2 is SNEGSKA (reference sequence).